This passage covers 16 T cell receptor beta chains from one sample sequenced in a study of vaccination effects on CD4 cells after COVID-19. These TCRs are of unknown antigen specificity. ViraFEST assay sequencing came after antigen-specific CD4+ T cells were expanded with viral peptide pools. Culture proceeded for 10 days, and CD4+ T cells were then isolated. The vaccine given was either BNT162b2 or mRNA-1273, in two doses. Using immunoSEQ multiplex PCR, the repertoire was profiled, and TCRdb retains in-frame clones only, with some absent. The table lists some 61,000 clones, 76% of them singletons. Specimen: CD4+ T cells from PBMCs cultured with HCoV-OC43 spike peptides, collected after COVID-19 vaccination. The subset is: HCoV-OC43 spike overlapping peptide pool stimulation. The receptors shown here come from a human donor who received a COVID-19 vaccine.

The V gene is TRBV27, the J gene TRBJ2-7; 9 bases are a match to TRBD1. This CDR3 has 16 residues. The J segment lost 9 bases and the V segment lost 5 bases, leaving 17 bases of the junction unmatched. Germline V gives CDR1 MNHEY, CDR2 SMNVEV (reference sequence). CDR3 DNA sequence: TGTGCCAGCAGTCCTTGGACAGGGGACTCCCTAGTGGTGCAGTACGTC. Protein product: CASSPWTGDSLVVQYV.

The V call is TRBV6-6, the J call TRBJ2-7; 10 bases are shared with TRBD2. Per germline, CDR1 MNHNY and CDR2 SVGAGI (reference sequence). The V gene end was trimmed by 5 bases and the J gene end by 4 bases; junction bases not matched to a gene: 14. The CDR3 contains 17 residues. The CDR3 coding sequence is TGTGCCAGCAGTCCCCCCTATCTAGCGGGGGTTTCTTACGAGCAGTACGTC. It encodes CASSPPYLAGVSYEQYV.

The rearrangement links TRBV6-5 to TRBJ1-5; the D is unclear. CDR3 length equals 14 residues. Germline V gives CDR1 MNHEY, CDR2 SVGAGI. Deletions cut 7 bases from V and 6 bases from J, with 16 bases between. The CDR3 DNA reads TGTGCCAGCACTCAATTCGGGGTTGTTCAGCCCCAGCATTTT. Translation gives CASTQFGVVQPQHF.

The CDR3 DNA follows: TGCGCCAGCAGCGGTGGCAGGGAAGGGGGTTATGGCTACACCTTC. It is translated as CASSGGREGGYGYTF. V gene TRBV5-1 combines with J gene TRBJ1-2; perhaps TRBD1 as D (6 bases). This CDR3 has 15 amino acids. Trimming removed 4 bases at V and 5 bases at J, with 18 bases between. Germline assignment: CDR1 SGHRS and CDR2 YFSETQ.

The chain combines TRBV5-5 with TRBJ1-3, with D unclear. The CDR3 loop spans 15 amino acids. V was pared by 0 bases and J by 0 bases, with 7 bases between. Germline CDR1 SGHKS, CDR2 YYEKEE (reference sequence). As DNA, the CDR3 is TGTGCCAGCAGCTTGGATCCCCTCTCTGGAAACACCATATATTTT. Translated: CASSLDPLSGNTIYF.

In this sample, this clone turned up once. This rearrangement joins TRBV7-2 to TRBJ1-5; tentative D call: TRBD1 (5 bases). Trimming cost V 4 bases and J 3 bases, with 10 bases left between them. Germline values: CDR1 SGHTA, CDR2 FQGNSA. The CDR3 extends over 14 amino acids. The DNA of the CDR3 is TGTGCCAGCAGCTCCGGGGCCGCCAATCAGCCCCAGCATTTT. It translates to CASSSGAANQPQHF.

The count of this clone is one. The rearrangement joins TRBV7-2 to TRBJ2-7; D assignment may be TRBD1 or TRBD2 (6 bases each). The CDR3 totals 14 residues. With 1 base removed from V and 7 bases from J, the gap between germline ends came to 14 bases. Germline loops: CDR1 SGHTA, CDR2 FQGNSA. The CDR3 is CASSLDHRAGEQYV. The CDR3 nucleotides are TGTGCCAGCAGCTTAGATCACAGGGCGGGGGAGCAGTACGTC.

The chain combines TRBV28 with TRBJ1-6; D may be TRBD1 (6 bases). The V end was cut by 3 bases, the J end by 6 bases, with 9 bases between. The CDR3 runs 14 residues. CDR1 and CDR2 from the germline V gene are MDHEN and SYDVKM. The CDR3 loop is CASSFRRGNSPLHF. The CDR3 nucleotides are TGTGCCAGCAGTTTCCGCAGGGGTAATTCACCCCTCCACTTT.

The genes are TRBV29-1 and TRBJ2-3; D is undetermined. Looked up from germline, CDR1 is SQVTM and CDR2 is ANQGSEA. The CDR3 totals 15 residues. V was shortened by 8 bases and J by 1 base, with 19 bases between the two germline ends. CDR3 loop: CSPLIRRPGTDTQYF. DNA for the CDR3: TGCAGCCCTCTAATCCGGCGTCCGGGCACAGATACGCAGTATTTT.

This clone has just a few counts. The chain's CDR3 is CASSLLTMANTGELFF. The DNA for the CDR3 is TGTGCCAGCAGCTTACTGACTATGGCGAACACCGGGGAGCTGTTTTTT. This chain links TRBV7-2 with TRBJ2-2; tentatively, D is TRBD2 (5 bases). V shed 2 bases and J shed 0 bases, with 10 bases lying between them. Germline CDR1 is SGHTA and CDR2 is FQGNSA. This CDR3 region has 16 residues.

This chain joins TRBV28 and TRBJ1-2; tentatively, D is TRBD1 (5 bases). Germline V gene lookup returns CDR1 MDHEN and CDR2 SYDVKM. Trimming cost V 3 bases and J 8 bases, with 16 bases left between them. The length of the CDR3 is 14 residues. The CDR3 DNA sequence: TGTGCCAGCAGTTTCATCGGGACTGTTCGGGGCTACACCTTC. This translates into CASSFIGTVRGYTF.

The chain combines TRBV3-1 (or the pseudogene TRBV3-2) with TRBJ2-7; 10 nucleotides align to TRBD1. This CDR3 contains 16 residues. The germline V gene has CDR1 LGHDT and CDR2 YNNKEL (reference sequence). With V trimmed by 3 bases and J by 4 bases, 9 bases remained unmatched. The CDR3 protein is CASSHPGQGTNYEQYV. As DNA, the CDR3 is TGTGCCAGCAGCCATCCGGGACAGGGGACAAATTACGAGCAGTACGTC.

The table lists this clone with a few counts. The chain is built from TRBV5-1 and TRBJ2-1, with TRBD1 matching over 10 bases. V lost 4 bases and J lost 4; bases outside the gene matches: 23. The CDR3 has 21 amino acids. CDR1 is SGHRS, CDR2 YFSETQ, per germline. The CDR3 is CASSRMGADITRDRGYNEQFF. The DNA of the CDR3 is TGCGCCAGCAGCCGGATGGGGGCCGACATCACGCGGGACAGGGGATACAATGAGCAGTTCTTC. Together with reference TRBV5-1 and TRBJ2-1, the CDR3 gives the full variable domain: KAGVTQTPRYLIKTRGQQVTLSCSPISGHRSVSWYQQTPGQGLQFLFEYFSETQRNKGNFPGRFSGRQFSNSRSEMNVSTLELGDSALYLCASSRMGADITRDRGYNEQFFGPGTRLTVL.

The chain carries TRBV19 and TRBJ1-5; D is possibly TRBD1 (6 bases). This CDR3 spans 13 amino acids. CDR1 and CDR2 (germline): LNHDA, SQIVND (reference sequence). The V end was cut by 6 bases, the J end by 3 bases, with 9 bases between. Here the CDR3 reads CASRYRVNQPQHF. CDR3 DNA: TGTGCCAGTAGATACAGGGTCAATCAGCCCCAGCATTTT.

The chain is built from TRBV4-2 and TRBJ2-2; 7 bases match TRBD1. Losses at the gene ends were 6 bases for V and 3 bases for J; bases not matched to a gene: 7. The CDR3 runs 15 residues. CDR1 is LGHNA and CDR2 is YNFKEQ in the germline V gene. The chain's CDR3 is CASSPPGQYTGELFF. CDR3 sequence (DNA): TGTGCCAGCAGTCCACCGGGACAGTACACCGGGGAGCTGTTTTTT.

The J gene is TRBJ2-2, the V gene TRBV7-8, with D perhaps matching TRBD2 (5 bases). Per germline, CDR1 SGHVS and CDR2 FQNEAQ. This CDR3 is built from 14 residues. Trimming removed 5 bases at V and 8 bases at J, with 15 bases between. As DNA, the CDR3 is TGTGCCAGCAGCCGCGGGTCTCCCCCGGGGGAGCTGTTTTTT. It yields the protein CASSRGSPPGELFF.